Listed below are T cell receptor beta chains from one sample, sequenced in a study of T cells in Graves' hyperthyroidism and ophthalmopathy. TCRdb reanalysed the multiplex PCR reads using MiXCR and keeps one entry per CDR3 protein. The sample holds around 270,000 distinct CDR3 sequences, 15% to 20% seen once. Material: blood. These receptors all come from a man in his fifties with Graves' ophthalmopathy. Both conserved end residues are part of each CDR3. A D gene is named only where the DNA matches it firmly. Not all rows give a size; the values are once, few, many and, for expanded clones, a class.

v_call: TRBV5-5; d_call: .; clone_size: many; j_call: TRBJ1-1; cdr3_length: 12; cdr3_aa: CASRWGNTEAFF; cdr3_nt: TGTGCCAGCAGATGGGGGAACACTGAAGCTTTCTTT
v_call: TRBV5-1; d_call: TRBD2; clone_size: many; j_call: TRBJ2-7; cdr3_length: 13; cdr3_aa: CASSQRERYEQYF; cdr3_nt: TGCGCCAGCAGTCAGCGGGAGCGGTACGAGCAGTACTTC
v_call: TRBV12-3/TRBV12-4; d_call: .; clone_size: many; j_call: TRBJ1-5; cdr3_length: 14; cdr3_aa: CASSSSGRNQPQHF; cdr3_nt: TGTGCCAGCAGTTCCTCCGGGAGGAATCAGCCCCAGCATTTT
v_call: TRBV6-5; d_call: .; clone_size: .; j_call: TRBJ1-6; cdr3_length: 16; cdr3_aa: CASSYDGHQYNSPLHF; cdr3_nt: TGTGCCAGCAGTTACGATGGACACCAGTATAATTCACCCCTCCACTTT
v_call: TRBV12-3/TRBV12-4; d_call: .; clone_size: .; j_call: TRBJ2-2; cdr3_length: 15; cdr3_aa: CASRPPRASTGELFF; cdr3_nt: TGTGCCAGCAGACCCCCTCGGGCATCCACCGGGGAGCTGTTTTTT
v_call: TRBV7-3; d_call: TRBD1; clone_size: many; j_call: TRBJ2-7; cdr3_length: 13; cdr3_aa: CASSPGQGQEQYF; cdr3_nt: TGTGCCAGCAGCCCCGGACAGGGTCAAGAGCAGTACTTC
v_call: TRBV2; d_call: .; clone_size: many; j_call: TRBJ2-1; cdr3_length: 13; cdr3_aa: CAGQWRRYNEQFF; cdr3_nt: TGTGCCGGTCAGTGGCGGCGCTACAATGAGCAGTTCTTC
v_call: TRBV7-8; d_call: .; clone_size: .; j_call: TRBJ2-3; cdr3_length: 15; cdr3_aa: CASSLVSGGGEGQYF; cdr3_nt: TGTGCCAGCAGCTTAGTATCCGGGGGCGGGGAAGGGCAGTATTTT
v_call: TRBV6-6; d_call: .; clone_size: few; j_call: TRBJ1-4; cdr3_length: 15; cdr3_aa: CASSYSGTSSEKLFF; cdr3_nt: TGTGCCAGCAGTTACTCAGGGACTAGCAGTGAAAAACTGTTTTTT
v_call: TRBV11-2; d_call: .; clone_size: many; j_call: TRBJ1-1; cdr3_length: 15; cdr3_aa: CASSLSLAGNTEAFF; cdr3_nt: TGTGCCAGCAGCTTAAGTCTAGCGGGGAACACTGAAGCTTTCTTT
v_call: TRBV28; d_call: TRBD1; clone_size: .; j_call: TRBJ1-5; cdr3_length: 13; cdr3_aa: CASSLETGRPQHF; cdr3_nt: TGTGCCAGCAGTTTAGAGACAGGGAGGCCCCAGCATTTT
v_call: TRBV19; d_call: .; clone_size: .; j_call: TRBJ1-1; cdr3_length: 13; cdr3_aa: CASSSQGKREAFF; cdr3_nt: TGTGCCAGTAGTTCCCAGGGGAAACGGGAAGCTTTCTTT
v_call: TRBV15; d_call: .; clone_size: few; j_call: TRBJ2-1; cdr3_length: 12; cdr3_aa: CATSLGGGPQFF; cdr3_nt: TGTGCCACCAGCCTTGGCGGAGGACCCCAGTTCTTC
v_call: TRBV6-1; d_call: .; clone_size: .; j_call: TRBJ2-2; cdr3_length: 15; cdr3_aa: CASTLSAWGTGELFF; cdr3_nt: TGTGCCAGCACCTTGTCGGCCTGGGGGACCGGGGAGCTGTTTTTT
v_call: TRBV6-1; d_call: TRBD1; clone_size: many; j_call: TRBJ1-6; cdr3_length: 13; cdr3_aa: CASGGQGYSPLHF; cdr3_nt: TGTGCCAGCGGTGGACAGGGGTATTCACCCCTCCACTTT
v_call: TRBV24-1; d_call: .; clone_size: .; j_call: TRBJ2-5; cdr3_length: 15; cdr3_aa: CATSRAGALEETQYF; cdr3_nt: TGTGCCACCAGTCGCGCGGGGGCGTTGGAAGAGACCCAGTACTTC
v_call: TRBV27; d_call: TRBD1; clone_size: .; j_call: TRBJ1-4; cdr3_length: 16; cdr3_aa: CAAGPGQGMVGEKLFF; cdr3_nt: TGTGCCGCTGGACCGGGACAGGGTATGGTCGGTGAAAAACTGTTTTTT
v_call: TRBV20-1; d_call: .; clone_size: .; j_call: TRBJ2-2; cdr3_length: 14; cdr3_aa: CSASTGSNTGELFF; cdr3_nt: TGCAGTGCTAGTACAGGATCAAACACCGGGGAGCTGTTTTTT
v_call: TRBV19; d_call: .; clone_size: .; j_call: TRBJ2-3; cdr3_length: 16; cdr3_aa: CASSDFPRGGTDTQYF; cdr3_nt: TGTGCCAGTAGCGATTTCCCCCGGGGAGGCACAGATACGCAGTATTTT
v_call: TRBV25-1; d_call: .; clone_size: few; j_call: TRBJ2-7; cdr3_length: 13; cdr3_aa: CASRETATYEQYF; cdr3_nt: TGTGCCAGCAGGGAGACAGCTACCTACGAGCAGTACTTC
v_call: TRBV5-8; d_call: TRBD1; clone_size: .; j_call: TRBJ1-4; cdr3_length: 16; cdr3_aa: CASSPGTGGHSEKLFF; cdr3_nt: TGTGCCAGCAGCCCCGGGACAGGGGGTCACAGTGAAAAACTGTTTTTT
v_call: TRBV20-1; d_call: TRBD2; clone_size: .; j_call: TRBJ2-3; cdr3_length: 14; cdr3_aa: CSATREARADTQYF; cdr3_nt: TGCAGTGCTACGCGGGAGGCGAGGGCAGATACGCAGTATTTT
v_call: TRBV29-1; d_call: .; clone_size: .; j_call: TRBJ2-5; cdr3_length: 12; cdr3_aa: CSLGEGSGTQYF; cdr3_nt: TGCAGCCTAGGAGAGGGAAGTGGGACCCAGTACTTC
v_call: TRBV2; d_call: .; clone_size: many; j_call: TRBJ2-5; cdr3_length: 12; cdr3_aa: CASRPPLATQYF; cdr3_nt: TGTGCCAGCAGACCACCGTTGGCGACCCAGTACTTC
v_call: TRBV27; d_call: TRBD1; clone_size: .; j_call: TRBJ2-5; cdr3_length: 13; cdr3_aa: CASSPTGAETQCF; cdr3_nt: TGTGCCAGCAGTCCAACAGGGGCGGAGACCCAGTGCTTC
v_call: TRBV20-1; d_call: .; clone_size: many; j_call: TRBJ1-1; cdr3_length: 13; cdr3_aa: CSAPTRRGTEAFF; cdr3_nt: TGCAGTGCCCCCACCCGAAGGGGCACTGAAGCTTTCTTT
v_call: TRBV6-1; d_call: TRBD1; clone_size: .; j_call: TRBJ1-2; cdr3_length: 14; cdr3_aa: CASSYGGGNYGYTF; cdr3_nt: TGTGCCAGCAGTTATGGAGGGGGCAACTATGGCTACACCTTC
v_call: TRBV6-1; d_call: TRBD1; clone_size: .; j_call: TRBJ2-1; cdr3_length: 16; cdr3_aa: CASSPTDRGRGNEQFF; cdr3_nt: TGTGCCAGCAGCCCTACCGACAGGGGGCGCGGGAATGAGCAGTTCTTC
v_call: TRBV7-8; d_call: .; clone_size: .; j_call: TRBJ2-1; cdr3_length: 13; cdr3_aa: CASSFGVHNEQFF; cdr3_nt: TGTGCCAGCTCCTTTGGAGTCCACAATGAGCAGTTCTTC
v_call: TRBV30; d_call: .; clone_size: many; j_call: TRBJ1-1; cdr3_length: 11; cdr3_aa: CAWSAGSSAFF; cdr3_nt: TGTGCCTGGAGTGCCGGGTCTTCGGCTTTCTTT
v_call: TRBV7-7; d_call: .; clone_size: few; j_call: TRBJ1-1; cdr3_length: 13; cdr3_aa: CASSSLQGTEAFF; cdr3_nt: TGTGCTAGCAGCTCCCTGCAGGGGACTGAAGCTTTCTTT
v_call: TRBV19; d_call: .; clone_size: few; j_call: TRBJ2-2; cdr3_length: 15; cdr3_aa: CASRIQQGPTGELFF; cdr3_nt: TGTGCCAGTAGGATACAACAGGGTCCGACCGGGGAGCTGTTTTTT
v_call: TRBV5-1; d_call: TRBD2; clone_size: many; j_call: TRBJ2-3; cdr3_length: 15; cdr3_aa: CASSLDLAGPDTQYF; cdr3_nt: TGCGCCAGCAGCTTGGACCTAGCGGGACCGGATACGCAGTATTTT
v_call: TRBV12-3/TRBV12-4; d_call: .; clone_size: few; j_call: TRBJ2-1; cdr3_length: 11; cdr3_aa: CASHSGNEQFF; cdr3_nt: TGTGCCAGCCACTCAGGGAATGAGCAGTTCTTC
v_call: TRBV2; d_call: .; clone_size: few; j_call: TRBJ1-5; cdr3_length: 15; cdr3_aa: CASRGESGQNQPQHF; cdr3_nt: TGTGCCAGCAGGGGTGAATCAGGACAGAATCAGCCCCAGCATTTT
v_call: TRBV3-1; d_call: .; clone_size: few; j_call: TRBJ2-1; cdr3_length: 15; cdr3_aa: CASSQDSNLGNEQFF; cdr3_nt: TGTGCCAGCAGCCAAGACTCTAATTTGGGGAATGAGCAGTTCTTC
v_call: TRBV6-1; d_call: .; clone_size: few; j_call: TRBJ1-2; cdr3_length: 14; cdr3_aa: CASSLSGPNYGYTF; cdr3_nt: TGTGCCAGCAGCCTCTCTGGGCCGAACTATGGCTACACCTTC